Each of the 17 T cell receptor beta chains below was sequenced from the same sample in a study of cytomegalovirus exposure and HLA in healthy donors. PCR employed 60 Vbeta and 13 Jbeta primers. Profiled with immunoSEQ multiplex PCR; TCRdb holds only in-frame clones, not every one. The data show around 140,000 clones, roughly three fifths seen once. Sequencing used PBMCs. Every receptor here comes from a woman in her 40s in good health and CMV-seronegative.

The V call is TRBV7-9, the J call TRBJ2-1; 11 bases agree with TRBD2. This CDR3 is built from 15 residues. V shed 6 bases, J shed 3 bases, and the junction held 4 bases outside the gene matches. Looked up from germline, CDR1 is SEHNR and CDR2 is FQNEAQ (reference sequence). CDR3 nucleotide sequence: TGTGCCAGCAGTTTACTAGCGGGGGTCTACAATGAGCAGTTCTTC. It is translated as CASSLLAGVYNEQFF.

The gene calls are TRBV10-2 and TRBJ1-5; 9 nucleotides agree with TRBD1. Germline values: CDR1 WSHSY, CDR2 SAAADI. The length of the CDR3 is 16 residues. Germline trimming cut 3 bases from V and 1 base from J; bases unmatched to any gene: 4. The CDR3 nucleotides are TGCGCCAGCAGTGAAGGGACAGGGTACAGCAATCAGCCCCAGCATTTT. Encoded protein: CASSEGTGYSNQPQHF.

This clone was counted between two and nine times. The rearrangement uses TRBV4-1 and TRBJ1-6; the D is unclear. The CDR3 is 17 amino acids. Looked up from germline, CDR1 is MGHRA and CDR2 is YSYEKL. V lost 1 base, J lost 2 bases, and 12 bases lay in between. CDR3 bases: TGCGCCAGCAGCCAAGTTACAGCTCCAACCTATAATTCACCCCTCCACTTT. Protein: CASSQVTAPTYNSPLHF.

The V and J genes are TRBV27 and TRBJ1-5; TRBD1 is a possible D gene (6 bases). Germline-derived CDR1 and CDR2 are MNHEY and SMNVEV (reference sequence). There are 16 residues in the CDR3. V gave up 1 base and J gave up 4 bases, with 14 bases separating them. CDR3 region: CASSLYGRGSNQPQHF. CDR3 sequence (DNA): TGTGCCAGCAGTTTATACGGCAGGGGATCTAATCAGCCCCAGCATTTT.

The chain combines TRBV6-5 with TRBJ1-1; D is ambiguous. The CDR3 runs to 14 residues. The V and J ends lost 11 bases and 0 bases respectively, with 16 bases between them. CDR1 and CDR2 (germline): MNHEY, SVGAGI. CDR3 in DNA: TGTGCCGTGGGCGTGAATTCGATGAACACTGAAGCTTTCTTT. Protein product: CAVGVNSMNTEAFF.

For the CDR3, the DNA is TGTGCCAGCAGCAGAAACGGAGACCGGGATGGCTACACCTTC. Amino acid sequence: CASSRNGDRDGYTF. V is TRBV7-2 and J is TRBJ1-2; D unresolved. The V gene's germline CDR1 is SGHTA and CDR2 FQGNSA. The CDR3 runs to 14 residues. V was clipped by 5 bases and J by 6 bases, with 16 bases between them.

The chain combines TRBV4-3 with TRBJ2-6; D uncertain. This CDR3 is built from 17 residues. The V and J ends lost 0 bases and 2 bases respectively, with 11 bases between them. Germline V gene sequence: CDR1 LGHNA, CDR2 YSLEER. CDR3 sequence (DNA): TGCGCCAGCAGCCAAGATCCTAACCGAGCTGGGGCCAACGTCCTGACTTTC. Its protein product is CASSQDPNRAGANVLTF.

This chain uses TRBV7-2 with TRBJ2-1; TRBD2 aligns across 12 bases. The CDR3 is made up of 16 amino acids. Germline V gene sequence: CDR1 SGHTA, CDR2 FQGNSA. Losses at the gene ends were 1 base for V and 7 bases for J; bases not matched to a gene: 5. The CDR3 sequence is CASSLGGLAGRNEQFF. The CDR3 DNA is TGTGCCAGCAGCTTAGGAGGACTAGCGGGGAGAAATGAGCAGTTCTTC.

This clone was seen only once. This chain connects TRBV9 to TRBJ1-5, with D possibly matching TRBD1 (5 bases). CDR3 length: 14 residues. Germline V CDR1 and CDR2: SGDLS, YYNGEE. The ends were cut back, 4 bases at V and 4 bases at J, with 12 bases in the middle. CDR3 loop: CASSPGGVNQPQHF. CDR3 coding DNA: TGTGCCAGCAGCCCGGGGGGGGTGAATCAGCCCCAGCATTTT. The entire variable domain, with the rest obtained from reference TRBV9 and TRBJ1-5, is as follows: DSGVTQTPKHLITATGQRVTLRCSPRSGDLSVYWYQQSLDQGLQFLIQYYNGEERAKGNILERFSAQQFPDLHSELNLSSLELGDSALYFCASSPGGVNQPQHFGDGTRLSIL.

The genes are TRBV6-6 and TRBJ2-3; TRBD2 aligns across 11 bases. CDR1 is MNHNY, CDR2 SVGAGI, per germline (reference sequence). This CDR3 is 16 amino acids long. V lost 4 bases and J lost 5; bases outside the gene matches: 8. The CDR3 DNA reads as TGTGCCAGCAGTTCCCCTAGCGGGGGGTACTTAGATACGCAGTATTTT. This translates into CASSSPSGGYLDTQYF.

This clone was seen only a few times. The rearrangement uses TRBV7-6 and TRBJ2-5, with 9 nucleotides matching TRBD2. The CDR3 has 13 residues. Germline assignment: CDR1 SGHVS and CDR2 FNYEAQ. The V and J ends lost 10 bases and 9 bases, in that order; junction bases with no gene match: 12. CDR3 protein: CATSAGGTGAQYF. DNA of the CDR3: TGTGCCACCTCAGCGGGGGGAACCGGGGCCCAGTACTTC.

The chain joins TRBV28 to TRBJ2-2, with 9 nucleotides matching TRBD1. With V trimmed by 2 bases and J by 5 bases, 9 bases remained unmatched. CDR3 length: 17 amino acids. Germline-derived CDR1 and CDR2 are MDHEN and SYDVKM. The CDR3 DNA is TGTGCCAGCAGTTTAGGGACAGGGACAACGAGGACCGGGGAGCTGTTTTTT. This encodes CASSLGTGTTRTGELFF.

DNA of the CDR3: TGTGCCAGCAGCTTAGACAGGGAGAGCTACGAGCAGTACTTC. Protein product: CASSLDRESYEQYF. The chain couples TRBV7-9 to TRBJ2-7, with a possible D match to TRBD1 (6 bases). CDR3 length: 14 amino acids. From germline, CDR1 is SEHNR and CDR2 FQNEAQ (reference sequence). V shed 1 base and J shed 3 bases, with 10 bases lying between them.

V is TRBV28 and J is TRBJ1-4; no clear D. The germline gives CDR1 MDHEN, CDR2 SYDVKM. Between the trimmed V and J ends, which lost 8 bases and 5 bases, there was a span of 12 bases. There are 13 residues in the CDR3. CDR3 in DNA: TGTGCCAGCCTACGGGGATTGAATGAAAAACTGTTTTTT. It codes for CASLRGLNEKLFF. The variable domain in full, completed from reference TRBV28 and TRBJ1-4, reads DVKVTQSSRYLVKRTGEKVFLECVQDMDHENMFWYRQDPGLGLRLIYFSYDVKMKEKGDIPEGYSVSREKKERFSLILESASTNQTSMYLCASLRGLNEKLFFGSGTQLSVL.

The genes are TRBV7-6 and TRBJ2-1; 10 bases agree with TRBD2. The CDR3 is made up of 16 amino acids. The germline V gene encodes CDR1 SGHVS and CDR2 FNYEAQ. After removal of 1 base from V and 6 bases from J, the junction contained 6 bases not matched to a gene. CDR3 amino acids: CASSLEAGGLVNEQFF. In DNA form, the CDR3 reads TGTGCCAGCAGCTTAGAAGCGGGGGGGCTGGTCAATGAGCAGTTCTTC.

This clone turned up a few times. The chain employs TRBV5-1 and TRBJ2-5, with 7 bases identical to TRBD2. This CDR3 comprises 15 residues. The trim removed 6 bases at V and 1 base at J, leaving 9 bases unmatched. Looked up from germline, CDR1 is SGHRS and CDR2 is YFSETQ. The CDR3 DNA reads TGCGCCAGCACCCCGGGAGGCGGGGGCCAAGAGACCCAGTACTTC. Amino acids: CASTPGGGGQETQYF.

This clone was recorded once. The V and J genes are TRBV19 and TRBJ2-3; D gene uncertain. Trimming stripped 1 base from V and 5 bases from J, with 10 bases between. Per the germline V gene, CDR1 is LNHDA and CDR2 is SQIVND (reference sequence). The CDR3 sequence is 14 residues long. CDR3 sequence (DNA): TGTGCCAGTAGTATAGGCAGGTTTCAAGATACGCAGTATTTT. Its translation is CASSIGRFQDTQYF.